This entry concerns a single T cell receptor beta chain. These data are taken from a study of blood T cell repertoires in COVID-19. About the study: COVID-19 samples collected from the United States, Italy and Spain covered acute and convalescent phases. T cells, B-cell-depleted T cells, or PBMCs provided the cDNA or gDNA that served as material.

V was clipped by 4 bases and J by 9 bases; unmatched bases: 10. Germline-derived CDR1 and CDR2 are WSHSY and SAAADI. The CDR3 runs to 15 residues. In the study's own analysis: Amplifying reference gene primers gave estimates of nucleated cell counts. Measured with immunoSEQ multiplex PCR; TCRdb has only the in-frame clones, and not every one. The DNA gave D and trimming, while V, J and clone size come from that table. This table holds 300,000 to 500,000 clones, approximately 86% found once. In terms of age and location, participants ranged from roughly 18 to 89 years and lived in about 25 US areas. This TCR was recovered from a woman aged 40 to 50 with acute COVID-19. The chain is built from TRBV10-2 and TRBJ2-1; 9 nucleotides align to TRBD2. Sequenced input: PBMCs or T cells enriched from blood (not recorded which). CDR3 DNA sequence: TGCGCCAGCAGTGTCGGTAGCGGGGGCTTGGGTGAGCAGTTCTTC. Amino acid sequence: CASSVGSGGLGEQFF.